This T cell receptor (beta chain) was captured in a study of a mutant IDH1 vaccine in newly diagnosed glioma. Study summary: Averaging approximately 40 years of age, treated patients were approximately 60% male and 37.5% female. Before enrollment, the patients had been treated with radiotherapy alone, temozolomide alone, or both together. Most of them had received both.

The time point denotes: baseline, week 1 (first vaccination visit). Treatment of the sample: pre-vaccination baseline after standard-of-care therapy. Diagnosis in the donors showed new WHO grade 3 or 4 astrocytomas that were IDH1-mutant and ATRX-lost. Here immunoSEQ multiplex PCR was the method, and the copy in TCRdb shows in-frame clones only, minus some. The sample lists over 80,000 clones, 70% to 90% occurring once. Deletions cut 6 bases from V and 2 bases from J, with 5 bases between. The CDR3 runs to 12 residues. CDR1 is MDHEN and CDR2 is SYDVKM in the germline V gene. This chain connects TRBV28 to TRBJ1-5; D is unclear. Sequenced material: PBMCs, taken from a glioma patient treated with radiotherapy, temozolomide or both. The source is a woman aged 45 to 65 with glioma. The CDR3 region has the DNA TGTGCCAGCAGGGATGGCAATCAGCCCCAGCATTTT. It codes for CASRDGNQPQHF.